This T cell receptor beta chain was sequenced in a study of T cell responses to AZD1222 COVID-19 vaccine (dated by TCRdb to about 2021). In terms of the full investigation: TCR sequencing was performed for over 230 trial participants, of whom about 210 were given two doses of AZD1222 and approximately 26 were given two doses of MenACWY control vaccine. Trial participants were enrolled by age into 18-55, 56-69 and 70-plus year subgroups, with around 150, 28 and 57 TCR-sequenced participants respectively. Study-level results and caveats: The 56-69-year group was small, and its depth increase did not reach significance, likely because of low power. The whole spike protein was spanned by vaccine-associated CD4 TCRs, and dominant responses were seen in regions 160-218 and 743-854. Participants were mostly white British and included more females than males, and it was suggested by the authors that clonal diversity may have been underestimated. After two AZD1222 doses, spike-specific TCR breadth and depth were significantly higher than at day 0 and than in MenACWY recipients. Only a handful of AZD1222 recipients were SARS-CoV-2 seropositive at baseline, limiting conclusions about previously exposed vaccinees. No day 14 peak-response samples were available, so repertoires were characterized only after the peak T cell response. Nearly half of unique spike-specific TCRs reportedly recognized epitopes outside regions mutated in the B.1.351 and B.1.1.7 variants.

The CDR3 regions of human TCRbeta chains were analyzed by immunosequencing. Per the authors' processing: Repertoire TCRs were checked for matches against a reference library of SARS-CoV-2-specific TCRs that had been generated using the MIRA antigen-specificity platform. Breadth was defined as the fraction of unique TCRs that were SARS-CoV-2-associated. Depth was defined as the fraction of total T cells that were SARS-CoV-2-associated. Using the MIRA data, every spike-specific TCR was mapped to the spike region that the TCR reacted to and assigned to either a CD4 or a CD8 class. Log10-transformed breadth and depth values were compared by one-way ANOVA with Sidak's multiple comparisons tests. Entries here come from immuneACCESS through TCRdb and include only in-frame sequences with V and J called. Some clones fail to appear in such tables; in the studies checked, an unresolved V gene covers under half of the shortfall, and the cause of the remainder is unknown. Clone size and V and J calls were adopted from that table, with D and trimming inferred from the DNA. This sample gives fewer than 85,000 clones in total; nearly 90% of them show up just once. Roughly 1.3% of the sample comes from the top ten.

Note on this clone: Its recognized antigen is unknown. No qualities accompany the bases; no much larger clone lies one base away.

What the time point label conveys for this sample: about 28 days (+/-7) after the second vaccine dose. AZD1222 recipients given second doses at about 4 weeks or at about 12 weeks were pooled, since spike-specific TCR depth and breadth were not found to differ between the two schedules. Samples from vaccinated people were obtained from the UK trials COV001 and COV002, which included a single-blind randomized controlled phase 2/3 trial of AZD1222 (ChAdOx1 nCoV-19) in healthy adults. For TCRbeta chain sequencing, PBMC samples from trial participants were taken at day 0 and at day 28 after the second dose. V is clipped by 0 bases and J by 2 bases, and the sequence between their germline boundaries is 8 bases long. The germline V gene gives CDR1 as MNHEY and CDR2 as SVGAGI. The CDR3 numbers 15 residues from cysteine through phenylalanine. Only the CDR3 DNA is retained, 45 bases long and in frame from the first base.

Sequencing was performed on peripheral blood, taken 28 days after the second AZD1222 dose. The sequence joins TRBV6-5 to TRBJ1-5, with no confident D gene call. The sequence was collected from an adult who received the AZD1222 COVID-19 vaccine. In nucleotide form, the sequence is TGTGCCAGCAGTTACTCGAATAGGGGCAATCAGCCCCAGCATTTT. Its amino acids are CASSYSNRGNQPQHF.